This is a list of T cell receptor beta chains from one sample in a study of T cells in Graves' hyperthyroidism and ophthalmopathy. TCRdb ran MiXCR on the multiplex PCR reads and lists one entry per CDR3 protein. The repertoire holds about 400,000 distinct CDR3 sequences, with around a quarter as singletons. The material sequenced was blood. The origin of the receptors is a man aged 50-59 years with Graves' hyperthyroidism. Both conserved end residues are part of each CDR3. The D gene is left open where the match is weak. Not all rows give a size; the values are once, few, many and, for expanded clones, a class.

d_call	v_call	clone_size	j_call	cdr3_nt	cdr3_aa
TRBD1	TRBV9	.	TRBJ1-3	TGTGCCAGCAGCGTAGGAGGGGGCGGAAACACCATATATTTT	CASSVGGGGNTIYF
.	TRBV20-1	many	TRBJ1-5	TGCAGTGCTAGGGGGGAGGGCGCTCAGCCCCAGCATTTT	CSARGEGAQPQHF
TRBD1	TRBV14	.	TRBJ2-2	TGTGCCAGCAGCCTTAGGACAGGGCGAATTAACGGGGAGCTGTTTTTT	CASSLRTGRINGELFF
TRBD2	TRBV27	many	TRBJ2-4	TGTGCCAGCAGTAAGACGACTAGCTCGGGTGCCAAAAACATTCAGTACTTC	CASSKTTSSGAKNIQYF
.	TRBV11-2	.	TRBJ2-1	TGTGCCAGCAGCTTAAGGCGGGGACTGGTGATTGAGCAGTTCTTC	CASSLRRGLVIEQFF
TRBD1	TRBV28	.	TRBJ1-4	TGTGCCAGCAGTTTCCCCGGGACAGTTAATGAAAAACTGTTTTTT	CASSFPGTVNEKLFF
.	TRBV6-1	.	TRBJ2-1	TGTGCCAGCAGTGAGCGTCGAACAGGGTTGTACAATGAGCAGTTCTTC	CASSERRTGLYNEQFF
.	TRBV7-9	few	TRBJ2-1	TGTGCCAGCAGCCCCCTGTCTGGCCTACTCACCTACAATGAGCAGTTCTTC	CASSPLSGLLTYNEQFF
.	TRBV25-1	.	TRBJ2-7	TGTGCCAGCAGTGCTCCCGCCGACCCACCCTGCTACGAGCAGTACTTC	CASSAPADPPCYEQYF
.	TRBV19	few	TRBJ2-2	TGTGCCAGTAGTATTTACGGTAGCAGAAACACCGGGGAGCTGTTTTTT	CASSIYGSRNTGELFF